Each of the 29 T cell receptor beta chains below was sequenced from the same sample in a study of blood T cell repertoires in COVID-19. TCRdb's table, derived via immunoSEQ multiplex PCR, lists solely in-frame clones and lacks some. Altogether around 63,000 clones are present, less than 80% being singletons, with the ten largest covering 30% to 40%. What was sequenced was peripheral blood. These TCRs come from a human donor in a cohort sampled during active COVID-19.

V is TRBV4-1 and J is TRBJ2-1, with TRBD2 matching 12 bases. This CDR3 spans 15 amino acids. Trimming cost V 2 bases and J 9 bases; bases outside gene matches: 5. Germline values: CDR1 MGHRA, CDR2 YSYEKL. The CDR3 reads CASSQKGLAGGEQFF. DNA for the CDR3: TGCGCCAGCAGCCAAAAGGGACTAGCGGGCGGTGAGCAGTTCTTC.

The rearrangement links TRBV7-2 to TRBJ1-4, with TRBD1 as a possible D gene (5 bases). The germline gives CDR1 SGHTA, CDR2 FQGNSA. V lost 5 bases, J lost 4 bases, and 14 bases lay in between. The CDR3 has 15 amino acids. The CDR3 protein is CASSPRDGGNEKLFF. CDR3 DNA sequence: TGTGCCAGCAGCCCCAGGGATGGCGGTAATGAAAAACTGTTTTTT.

CDR3 in DNA: TGTGCCAGTAGTATGCAGGGGGCTGGCGAGCAGTACTTC. It is translated as CASSMQGAGEQYF. The chain uses TRBV19 and TRBJ2-7; TRBD1 agrees at 8 bases. CDR1 is LNHDA and CDR2 is SQIVND in the germline V gene (reference sequence). After removal of 3 bases from V and 6 bases from J, the junction contained 4 bases not matched to a gene. This CDR3 spans 13 amino acids. The whole variable domain, remainder taken from reference TRBV19 and TRBJ2-7, is DGGITQSPKYLFRKEGQNVTLSCEQNLNHDAMYWYRQDPGQGLRLIYYSQIVNDFQKGDIAEGYSVSREKKESFPLTVTSAQKNPTAFYLCASSMQGAGEQYFGPGTRLTVT.

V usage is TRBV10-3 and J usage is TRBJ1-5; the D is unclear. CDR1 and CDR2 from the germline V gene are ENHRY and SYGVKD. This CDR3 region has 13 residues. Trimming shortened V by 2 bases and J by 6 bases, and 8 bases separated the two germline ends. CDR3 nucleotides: TGTGCCATCAGTGAGGGACTTTTTCAGCCCCAGCATTTT. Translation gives CAISEGLFQPQHF.

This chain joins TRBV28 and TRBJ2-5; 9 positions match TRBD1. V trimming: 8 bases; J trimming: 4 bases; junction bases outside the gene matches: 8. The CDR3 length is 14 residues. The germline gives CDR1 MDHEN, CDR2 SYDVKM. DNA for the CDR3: TGTGCCAGCCGTCAGAACAGGGGGCCAGAGACCCAGTACTTC. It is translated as CASRQNRGPETQYF.

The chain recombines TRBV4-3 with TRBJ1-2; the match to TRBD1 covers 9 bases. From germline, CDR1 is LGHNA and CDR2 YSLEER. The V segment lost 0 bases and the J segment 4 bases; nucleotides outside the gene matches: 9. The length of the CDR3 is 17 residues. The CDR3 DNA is TGCGCCAGCAGCCAAGACCTGACAGGGGGGGGAGGCTATGGCTACACCTTC. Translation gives CASSQDLTGGGGYGYTF.

CDR3 bases: TGTGCCATCAGGGGAGGAGGTGGCAATCAGCCCCAGCATTTT. Translation: CAIRGGGGNQPQHF. The chain employs TRBV10-3 and TRBJ1-5; D remains unclear. Germline assignment: CDR1 ENHRY and CDR2 SYGVKD. Trimming removed 6 bases at V and 2 bases at J, with 11 bases between. The CDR3 is 14 amino acids.

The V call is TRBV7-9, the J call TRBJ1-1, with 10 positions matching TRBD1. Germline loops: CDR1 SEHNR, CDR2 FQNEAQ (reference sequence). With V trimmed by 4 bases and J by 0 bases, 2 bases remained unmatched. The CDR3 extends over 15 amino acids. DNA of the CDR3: TGTGCCAGCAGCTGGGACAGGGGCCTGAACACTGAAGCTTTCTTT. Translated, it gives CASSWDRGLNTEAFF.

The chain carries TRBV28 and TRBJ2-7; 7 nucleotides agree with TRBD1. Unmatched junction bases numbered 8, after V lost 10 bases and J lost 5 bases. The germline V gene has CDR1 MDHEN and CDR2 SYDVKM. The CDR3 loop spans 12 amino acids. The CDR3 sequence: CAISATGNEQYF. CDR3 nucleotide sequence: TGTGCCATCTCCGCGACAGGGAACGAGCAGTACTTC.

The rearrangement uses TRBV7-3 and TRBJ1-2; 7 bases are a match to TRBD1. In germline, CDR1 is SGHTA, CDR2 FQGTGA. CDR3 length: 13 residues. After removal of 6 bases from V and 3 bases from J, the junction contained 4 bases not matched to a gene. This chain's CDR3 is CASSPGTDYGYTF. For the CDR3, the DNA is TGTGCCAGCAGTCCCGGGACAGACTATGGCTACACCTTC.

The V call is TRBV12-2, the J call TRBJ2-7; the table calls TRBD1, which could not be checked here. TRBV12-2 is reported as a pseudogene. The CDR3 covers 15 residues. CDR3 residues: CASRLGRDSPYEQYF. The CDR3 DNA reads TGTGCAAGTCGCTTAGGCCGGGACAGTCCCTACGAGCAGTACTTC.

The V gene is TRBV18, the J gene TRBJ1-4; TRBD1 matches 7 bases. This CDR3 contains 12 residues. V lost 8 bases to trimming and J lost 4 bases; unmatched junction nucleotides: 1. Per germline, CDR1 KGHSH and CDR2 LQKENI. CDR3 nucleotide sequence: TGTGCCAGCCGACAGGGTAATGAAAAACTGTTTTTT. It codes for CASRQGNEKLFF.

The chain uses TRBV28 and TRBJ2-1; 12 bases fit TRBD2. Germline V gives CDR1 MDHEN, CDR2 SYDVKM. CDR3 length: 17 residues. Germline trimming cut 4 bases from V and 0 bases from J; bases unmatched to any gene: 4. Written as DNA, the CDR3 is TGTGCCAGCAGTTCCCTGGGACTAGCGGGCTCCTACAATGAGCAGTTCTTC. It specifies CASSSLGLAGSYNEQFF.

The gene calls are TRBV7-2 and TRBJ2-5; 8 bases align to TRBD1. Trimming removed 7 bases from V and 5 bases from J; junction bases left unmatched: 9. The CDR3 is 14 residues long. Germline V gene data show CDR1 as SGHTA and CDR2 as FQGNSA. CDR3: CASIRTGTRETQYF. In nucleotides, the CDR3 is TGTGCCAGCATCCGGACAGGGACCAGGGAGACCCAGTACTTC.

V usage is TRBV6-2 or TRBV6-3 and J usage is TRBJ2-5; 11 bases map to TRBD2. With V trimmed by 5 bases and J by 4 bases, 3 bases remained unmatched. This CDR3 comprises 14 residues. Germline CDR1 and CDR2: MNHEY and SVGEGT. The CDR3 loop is CASSSSGRGETQYF. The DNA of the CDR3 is TGTGCCAGCAGTAGTAGCGGGAGGGGAGAGACCCAGTACTTC.

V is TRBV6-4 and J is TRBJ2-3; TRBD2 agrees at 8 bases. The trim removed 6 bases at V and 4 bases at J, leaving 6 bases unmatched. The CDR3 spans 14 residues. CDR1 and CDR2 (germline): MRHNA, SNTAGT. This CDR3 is CASRPGTSADTQYF. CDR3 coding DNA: TGTGCCAGCAGACCCGGGACTAGTGCAGATACGCAGTATTTT.

The CDR3 nucleotides are TGTGCCAGCAGTTCCCACACAGGGGGCGCCCCTGAAGCTTTCTTT. Protein sequence: CASSSHTGGAPEAFF. This chain joins TRBV6-2 or TRBV6-3 and TRBJ1-1; 9 bases fit TRBD1. The CDR3 consists of 15 residues. V shed 4 bases, J shed 6 bases, and the junction held 9 bases outside the gene matches. Per germline, CDR1 MNHEY and CDR2 SVGEGT.

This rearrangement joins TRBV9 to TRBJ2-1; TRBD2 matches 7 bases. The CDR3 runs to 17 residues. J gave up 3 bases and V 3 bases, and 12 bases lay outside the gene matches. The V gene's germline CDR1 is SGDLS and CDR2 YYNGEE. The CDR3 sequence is CASSERPAGVGYNEQFF. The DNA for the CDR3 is TGTGCCAGCAGCGAGAGGCCGGCGGGGGTGGGCTACAATGAGCAGTTCTTC.

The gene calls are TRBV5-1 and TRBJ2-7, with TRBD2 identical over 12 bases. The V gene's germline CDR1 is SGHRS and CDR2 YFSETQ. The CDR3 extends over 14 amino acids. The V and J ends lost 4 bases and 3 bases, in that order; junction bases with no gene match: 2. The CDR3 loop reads CASSRTSGDYEQYF. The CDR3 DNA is TGCGCCAGCAGCCGGACTAGCGGGGACTACGAGCAGTACTTC.

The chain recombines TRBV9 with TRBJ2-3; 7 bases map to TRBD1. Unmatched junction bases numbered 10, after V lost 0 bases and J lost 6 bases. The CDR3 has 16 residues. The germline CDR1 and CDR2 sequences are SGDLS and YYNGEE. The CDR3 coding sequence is TGTGCCAGCAGCGTAGGACGGACAGGCGCAGTTGATACGCAGTATTTT. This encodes CASSVGRTGAVDTQYF.

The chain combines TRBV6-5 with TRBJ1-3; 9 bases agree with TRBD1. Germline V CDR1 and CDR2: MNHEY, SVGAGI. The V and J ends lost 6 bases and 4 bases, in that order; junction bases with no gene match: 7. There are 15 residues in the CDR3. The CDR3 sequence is CASRPGQGAGNTIYF. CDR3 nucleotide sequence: TGTGCCAGCAGACCGGGACAGGGCGCAGGAAACACCATATATTTT.

The CDR3 DNA reads TGTGCCAGCTCACGGACAGACAAGTATGGCTACACCTTC. This translates into CASSRTDKYGYTF. This sequence joins TRBV18 and TRBJ1-2; possible D gene TRBD1, 6 bases. The CDR3 contains 13 residues. Trimming removed 4 bases at V and 5 bases at J, with 11 bases between. Germline V gives CDR1 KGHSH, CDR2 LQKENI.

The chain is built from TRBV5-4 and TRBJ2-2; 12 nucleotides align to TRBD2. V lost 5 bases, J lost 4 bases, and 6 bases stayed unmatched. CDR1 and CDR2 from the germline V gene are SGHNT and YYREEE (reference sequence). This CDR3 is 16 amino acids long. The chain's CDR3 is CASRRLAGDITGELFF. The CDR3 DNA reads TGTGCCAGCAGACGACTAGCGGGAGATATCACCGGGGAGCTGTTTTTT.

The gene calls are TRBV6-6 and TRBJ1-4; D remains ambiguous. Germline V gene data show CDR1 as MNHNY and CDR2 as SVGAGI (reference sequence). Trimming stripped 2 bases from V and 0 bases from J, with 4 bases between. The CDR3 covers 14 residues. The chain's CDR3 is CASSYRATNEKLFF. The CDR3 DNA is TGTGCCAGCAGTTACCGCGCAACTAATGAAAAACTGTTTTTT.

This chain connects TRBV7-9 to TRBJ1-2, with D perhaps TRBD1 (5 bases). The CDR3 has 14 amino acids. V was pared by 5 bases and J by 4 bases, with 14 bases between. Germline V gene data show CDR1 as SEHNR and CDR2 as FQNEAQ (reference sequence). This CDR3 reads CASSPWRGLYGYTF. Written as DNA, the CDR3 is TGTGCCAGCAGCCCGTGGCGGGGCCTCTATGGCTACACCTTC.

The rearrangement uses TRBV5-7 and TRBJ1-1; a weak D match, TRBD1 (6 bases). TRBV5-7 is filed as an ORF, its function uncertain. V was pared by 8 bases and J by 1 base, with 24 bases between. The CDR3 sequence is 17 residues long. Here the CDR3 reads CARDKLGGVGPNTEAFF. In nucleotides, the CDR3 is TGTGCCAGGGACAAATTAGGGGGAGTGGGTCCGAACACTGAAGCTTTCTTT.

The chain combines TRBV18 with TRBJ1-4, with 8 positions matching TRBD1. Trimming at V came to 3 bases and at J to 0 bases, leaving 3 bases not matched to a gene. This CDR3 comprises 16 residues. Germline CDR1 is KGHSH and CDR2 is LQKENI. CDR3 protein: CASSPGQGATNEKLFF. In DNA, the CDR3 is TGTGCCAGCTCACCCGGACAGGGAGCAACTAATGAAAAACTGTTTTTT.

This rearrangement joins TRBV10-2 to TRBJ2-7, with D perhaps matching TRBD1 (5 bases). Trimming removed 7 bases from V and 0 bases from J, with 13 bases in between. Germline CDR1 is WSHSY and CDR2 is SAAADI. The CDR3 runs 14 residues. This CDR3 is CASKQGQSSYEQYF. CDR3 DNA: TGCGCCAGCAAGCAGGGCCAGAGCTCCTACGAGCAGTACTTC.

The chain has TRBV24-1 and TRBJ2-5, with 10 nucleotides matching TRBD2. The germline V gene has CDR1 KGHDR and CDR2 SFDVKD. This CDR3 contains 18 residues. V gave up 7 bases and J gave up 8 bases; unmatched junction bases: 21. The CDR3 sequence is CATRRGASGRTQEYTQYF. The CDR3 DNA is TGTGCCACCAGGAGGGGTGCTAGCGGGAGAACCCAAGAGTACACCCAGTACTTC.